This TCR beta chain was retrieved from a study of ipilimumab plus nivolumab after autologous stem cell transplantation (dated by TCRdb to about 2021). Study-wide context: A median of roughly 5 ipilimumab doses and under 10 nivolumab doses was received by trial patients. The trial enrolled patients with high-risk diffuse large B cell lymphoma, mature T cell lymphoma, or multiple myeloma undergoing autologous transplant. Both primary refractory and relapsed disease were represented in the DLBCL cohort, where 18-month progression-free survival was roughly 89% and 26%, respectively. The intent-to-treat population of the trial was made up of a few dozen patients. What the work shows at the level of the full study, not this receptor alone: Combined checkpoint inhibition as post-transplant consolidation was concluded by the authors to appear tolerable. Per the authors, a biologic rationale for further study of the post-transplant checkpoint inhibition approach was offered by T cell receptor repertoire, regulatory T cell phenotype and gut microbiota profiles.

Details on this clone: Which antigen it targets is not known. No base-level quality is on record; no much larger clone is a single base apart.

Checkpoint therapy began 14 to 28 days after autologous transplant, with ipilimumab given at 1 mg/kg intravenously on day 1 of selected weeks. Nivolumab was given at 3 mg/kg intravenously on day 1 of weeks 1, 4, 7, 10, and every two weeks through week 26. The study was a Phase Ib clinical trial testing combined checkpoint inhibition with ipilimumab and nivolumab as consolidation after autologous stem cell transplantation. The library was obtained by the immunoSEQ multiplex PCR assay. The table comes from immuneACCESS by way of TCRdb, which keeps in-frame sequences with V and J called. Part of the clones is missing from these tables; in studies checked, under half for an unresolved V gene and the rest for unknown reasons. For this sample the table gives roughly 12,000 clones, of which 60% to 75% were detected only once. Jointly, the top ten make up over 15% of the sample. At the junction V is shortened by 1 base and J by 5 bases; bases outside the gene matches: 12. Measured from the cysteine to the phenylalanine, the CDR3 is 17 residues long. The retained sequence is limited to the CDR3, 51 bases, with the frame set at the first base. Per the germline V gene, MNHNS is the CDR1 and SASEGT is the CDR2.

The starting material was PBMCs, obtained in a trial of ipilimumab plus nivolumab as post-transplant consolidation. This TCR came from a male donor with diffuse large B-cell lymphoma. The V and J segments used are TRBV6-1 and TRBJ2-5; TRBD1 agrees with 8 junctional bases. In nucleotide form, the sequence is TGTGCCAGCAGTGAAGTGAACAGGGGGGTCGGTCGGGAGACCCAGTACTTC. Its protein is CASSEVNRGVGRETQYF.